This TCR beta chain was found in a study of metastatic and nonmetastatic thyroid tumors. About the research overall: Repertoires were compared across blood and tumor or nodule tissue from malignant and benign thyroid patients.

This clone showed up many times. Via MiXCR, TCRdb re-called the PCR reads. Of about 93,000 clones in the sample, roughly 8.6% were seen once. Ahead of thyroid surgery, no patient had received treatment of any kind. The sequenced sample was blood. This TCR derives from a female donor with papillary thyroid cancer or a benign thyroid nodule (not recorded which). Some clones in this sample may be carry-over from other donors' samples.

The CDR3 region is CASSENSHNEQFF. In DNA form, the CDR3 reads TGTGCCAGCAGTGAAAACTCTCACAATGAGCAGTTCTTC. This rearrangement joins TRBV6-1 to TRBJ2-1; D not certain. V lost 2 bases to trimming and J lost 5 bases, with 7 bases between them. The CDR3 is made up of 13 amino acids. Germline V lookup: CDR1 MNHNS, CDR2 SASEGT.